This T cell receptor beta chain was documented in a study of blood T cell repertoires in COVID-19. Measured with immunoSEQ multiplex PCR; TCRdb has only the in-frame clones, and not every one. Of about 190,000 clones in the sample, 89% were seen once. The receptor was isolated from a middle-aged man with acute or convalescent COVID-19. The sample taken for sequencing was peripheral blood.

The CDR3 sequence is CASSQEGRARNQPQHF. The CDR3 DNA reads TGTGCCAGCAGCCAAGAGGGCAGGGCGCGCAATCAGCCCCAGCATTTT. The chain carries TRBV4-2 and TRBJ1-5; D possibly corresponds to TRBD1 (5 bases). Trimming took 0 bases from V and 2 from J, leaving 11 bases between them. Germline CDR1 is LGHNA and CDR2 is YNFKEQ. The CDR3 has 16 amino acids.